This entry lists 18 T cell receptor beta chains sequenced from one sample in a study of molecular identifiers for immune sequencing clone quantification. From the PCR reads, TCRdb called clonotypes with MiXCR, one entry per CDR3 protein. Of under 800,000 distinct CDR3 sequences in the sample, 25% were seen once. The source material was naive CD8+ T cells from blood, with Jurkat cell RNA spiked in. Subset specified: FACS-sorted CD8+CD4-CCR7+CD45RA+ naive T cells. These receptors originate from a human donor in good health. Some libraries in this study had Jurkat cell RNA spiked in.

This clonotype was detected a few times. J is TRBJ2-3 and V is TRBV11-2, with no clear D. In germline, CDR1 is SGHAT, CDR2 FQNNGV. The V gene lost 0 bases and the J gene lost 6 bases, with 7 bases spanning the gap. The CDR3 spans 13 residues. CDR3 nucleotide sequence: TGTGCCAGCAGCTTAGAGGGGTCGGATACGCAGTATTTT. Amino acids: CASSLEGSDTQYF.

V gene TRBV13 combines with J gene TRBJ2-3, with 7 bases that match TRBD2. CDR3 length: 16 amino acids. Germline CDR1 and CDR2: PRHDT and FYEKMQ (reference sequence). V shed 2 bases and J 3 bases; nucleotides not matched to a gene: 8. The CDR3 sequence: CASSLLIGEGTDTQYF. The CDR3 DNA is TGTGCCAGCAGCTTACTAATCGGGGAGGGGACAGATACGCAGTATTTT.

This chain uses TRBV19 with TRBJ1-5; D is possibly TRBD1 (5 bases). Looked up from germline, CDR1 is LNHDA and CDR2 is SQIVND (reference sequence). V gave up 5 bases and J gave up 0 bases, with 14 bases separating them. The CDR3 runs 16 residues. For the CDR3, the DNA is TGTGCCAGTAGTGTTTTCGACAGTCTTAGCAATCAGCCCCAGCATTTT. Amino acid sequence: CASSVFDSLSNQPQHF.

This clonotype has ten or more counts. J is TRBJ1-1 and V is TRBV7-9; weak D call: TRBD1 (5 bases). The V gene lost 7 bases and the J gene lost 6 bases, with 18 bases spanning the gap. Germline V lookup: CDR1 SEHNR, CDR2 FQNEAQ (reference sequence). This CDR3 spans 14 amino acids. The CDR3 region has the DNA TGTGCCAGCAAATCTCAAGGGGCTGCCTCTGAAGCTTTCTTT. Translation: CASKSQGAASEAFF.

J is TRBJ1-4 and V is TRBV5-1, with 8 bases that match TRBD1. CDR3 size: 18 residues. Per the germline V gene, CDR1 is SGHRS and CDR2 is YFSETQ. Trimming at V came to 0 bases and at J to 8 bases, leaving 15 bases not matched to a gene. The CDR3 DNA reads TGCGCCAGCAGCTTGGATCTTGTCACCGGACAGGGTGGGGAAAAACTGTTTTTT. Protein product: CASSLDLVTGQGGEKLFF.

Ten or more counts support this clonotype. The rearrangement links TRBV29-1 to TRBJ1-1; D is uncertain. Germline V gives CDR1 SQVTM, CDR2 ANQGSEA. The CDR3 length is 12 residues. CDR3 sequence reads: CSITEGNTEAFF. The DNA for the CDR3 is TGCAGTATAACGGAAGGGAACACTGAAGCTTTCTTT.

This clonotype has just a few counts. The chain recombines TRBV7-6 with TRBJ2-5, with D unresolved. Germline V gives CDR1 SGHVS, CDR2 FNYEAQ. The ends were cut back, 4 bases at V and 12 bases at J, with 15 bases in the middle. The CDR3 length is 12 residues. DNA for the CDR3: TGTGCCAGCAGCTCCTACGACAACAACAAGTACTTC. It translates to CASSSYDNNKYF.

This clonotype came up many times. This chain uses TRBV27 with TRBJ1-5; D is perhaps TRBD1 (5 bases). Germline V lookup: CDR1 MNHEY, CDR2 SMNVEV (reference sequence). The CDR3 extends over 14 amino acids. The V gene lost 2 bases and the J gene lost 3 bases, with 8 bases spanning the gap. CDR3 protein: CASSLQGPNQPQHF. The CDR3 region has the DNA TGTGCCAGCAGTTTACAGGGTCCCAATCAGCCCCAGCATTTT.

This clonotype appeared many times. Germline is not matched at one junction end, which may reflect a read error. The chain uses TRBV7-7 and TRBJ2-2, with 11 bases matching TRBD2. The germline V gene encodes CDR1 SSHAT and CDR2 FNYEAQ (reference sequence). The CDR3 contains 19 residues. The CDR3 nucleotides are TGTGCTAGCAGCTTAGGAGGGACTAGCGGACCCTACAGGACCGGGGAGCTGTTTTTT. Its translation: CASSLGGTSGPYRTGELFF.

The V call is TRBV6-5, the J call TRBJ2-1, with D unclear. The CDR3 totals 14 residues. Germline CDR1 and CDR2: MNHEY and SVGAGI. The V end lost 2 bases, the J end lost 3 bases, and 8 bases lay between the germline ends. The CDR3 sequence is CASSYTDNYNEQFF. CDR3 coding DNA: TGTGCCAGCAGTTACACAGATAACTACAATGAGCAGTTCTTC.

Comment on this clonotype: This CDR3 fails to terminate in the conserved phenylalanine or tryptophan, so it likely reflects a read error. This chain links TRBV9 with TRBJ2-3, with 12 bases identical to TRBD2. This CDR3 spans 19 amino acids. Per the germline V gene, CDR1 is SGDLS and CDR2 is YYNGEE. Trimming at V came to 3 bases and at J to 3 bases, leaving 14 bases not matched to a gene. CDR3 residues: CASSASDVGLAGFTDTQYY. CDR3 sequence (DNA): TGTGCCAGCAGCGCGTCCGACGTCGGACTAGCGGGGTTTACAGATACGCAGTATTAT.

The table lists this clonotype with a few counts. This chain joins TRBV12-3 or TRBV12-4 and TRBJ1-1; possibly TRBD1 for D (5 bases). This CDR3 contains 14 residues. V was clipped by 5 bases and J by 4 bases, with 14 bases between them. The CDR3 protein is CASSPFPDITEAFF. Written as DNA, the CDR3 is TGTGCCAGCAGTCCCTTCCCGGACATCACTGAAGCTTTCTTT.

For the CDR3, the DNA is TGTGCCAGCAGTTATTGGGAGCGGAGCTACGAGCAGTACTTC. This translates into CASSYWERSYEQYF. The rearrangement joins TRBV6-2 or TRBV6-3 to TRBJ2-7; D possibly corresponds to TRBD2 (5 bases). V was shortened by 3 bases and J by 3 bases, with 12 bases between the two germline ends. The CDR3 length is 14 residues. Germline V gene sequence: CDR1 MNHEY, CDR2 SVGEGT.

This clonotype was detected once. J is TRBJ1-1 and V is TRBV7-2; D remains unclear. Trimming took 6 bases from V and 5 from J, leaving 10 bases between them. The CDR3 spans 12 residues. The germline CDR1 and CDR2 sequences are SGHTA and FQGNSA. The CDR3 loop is CASRYGGTEAFF. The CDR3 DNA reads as TGTGCCAGCAGGTACGGCGGGACTGAAGCTTTCTTT.

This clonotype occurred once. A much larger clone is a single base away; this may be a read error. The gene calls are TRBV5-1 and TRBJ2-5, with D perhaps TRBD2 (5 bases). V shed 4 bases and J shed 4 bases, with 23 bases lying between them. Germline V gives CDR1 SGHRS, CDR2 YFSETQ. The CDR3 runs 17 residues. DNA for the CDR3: TGCGCCAGCAGCCCGATGGACTCGTCGTGGTACCTAGAGACCCAGTACTTC. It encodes CASSPMDSSWYLETQYF.

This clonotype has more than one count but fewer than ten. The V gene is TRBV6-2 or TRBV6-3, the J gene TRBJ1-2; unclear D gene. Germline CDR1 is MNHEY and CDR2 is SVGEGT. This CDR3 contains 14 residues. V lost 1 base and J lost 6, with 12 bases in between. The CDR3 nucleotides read TGTGCCAGCAGTTACTGGGTCTCAAAGGATGGCTACACCTTC. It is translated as CASSYWVSKDGYTF.

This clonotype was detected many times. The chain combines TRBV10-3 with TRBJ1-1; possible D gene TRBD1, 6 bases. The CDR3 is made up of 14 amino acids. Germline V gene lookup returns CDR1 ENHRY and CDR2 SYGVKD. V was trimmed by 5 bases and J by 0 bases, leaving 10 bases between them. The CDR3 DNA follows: TGTGCCATCAGTTACGACAGGTTGAACACTGAAGCTTTCTTT. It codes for CAISYDRLNTEAFF.

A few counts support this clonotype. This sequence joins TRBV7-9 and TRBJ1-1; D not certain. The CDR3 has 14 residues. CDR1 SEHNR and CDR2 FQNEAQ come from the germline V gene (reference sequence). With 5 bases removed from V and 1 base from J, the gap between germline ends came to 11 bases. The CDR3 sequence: CASSEIFTNTEAFF. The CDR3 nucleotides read TGTGCCAGCAGCGAGATTTTTACGAACACTGAAGCTTTCTTT.